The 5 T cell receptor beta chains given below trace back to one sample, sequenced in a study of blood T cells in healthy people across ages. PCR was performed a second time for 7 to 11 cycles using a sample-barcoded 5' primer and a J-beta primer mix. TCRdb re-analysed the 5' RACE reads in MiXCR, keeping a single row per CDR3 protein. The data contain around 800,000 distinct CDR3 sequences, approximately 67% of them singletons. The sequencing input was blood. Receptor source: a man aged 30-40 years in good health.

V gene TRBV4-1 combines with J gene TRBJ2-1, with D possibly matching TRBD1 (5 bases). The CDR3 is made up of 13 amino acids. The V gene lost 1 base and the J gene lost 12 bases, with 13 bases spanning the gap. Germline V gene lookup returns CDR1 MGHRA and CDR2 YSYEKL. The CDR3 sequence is CASSQASTDRQFF. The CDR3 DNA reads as TGCGCCAGCAGCCAAGCGTCTACCGACAGGCAGTTCTTC.

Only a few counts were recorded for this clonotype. CDR3 region: CSVEPKETQYF. Written as DNA, the CDR3 is TGCAGCGTTGAGCCAAAAGAGACCCAGTACTTC. The chain joins TRBV29-1 to TRBJ2-5; D remains ambiguous. The CDR3 extends over 11 amino acids. The V end lost 3 bases, the J end lost 3 bases, and 5 bases lay between the germline ends. Germline assignment: CDR1 SQVTM and CDR2 ANQGSEA.

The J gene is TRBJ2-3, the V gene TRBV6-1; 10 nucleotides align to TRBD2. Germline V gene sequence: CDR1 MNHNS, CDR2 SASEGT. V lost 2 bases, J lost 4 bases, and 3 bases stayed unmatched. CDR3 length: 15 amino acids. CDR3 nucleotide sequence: TGTGCCAGCAGTGAAACAGCGGGGGGGCCAGATACGCAGTATTTT. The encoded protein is CASSETAGGPDTQYF.

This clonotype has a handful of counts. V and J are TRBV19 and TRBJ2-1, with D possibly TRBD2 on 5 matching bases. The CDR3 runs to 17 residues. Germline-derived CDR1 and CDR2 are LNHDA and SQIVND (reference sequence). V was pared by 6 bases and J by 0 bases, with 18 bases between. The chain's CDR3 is CASSPEDSSGSYNEQFF. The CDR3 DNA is TGTGCCAGTAGCCCGGAGGACTCCTCGGGCTCCTACAATGAGCAGTTCTTC.

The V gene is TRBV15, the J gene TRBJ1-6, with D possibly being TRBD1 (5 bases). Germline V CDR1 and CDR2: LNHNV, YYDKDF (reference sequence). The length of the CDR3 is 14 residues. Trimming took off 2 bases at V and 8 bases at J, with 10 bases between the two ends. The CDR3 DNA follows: TGTGCCACCAGCAGACCTAAGGGGTATTCACCCCTCCACTTT. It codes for CATSRPKGYSPLHF.